These 7 T cell receptor beta chains share one sample of origin, sequenced in a study of T-cell memory formation after mild COVID-19 (dated by TCRdb to the early 2020s). Library preparation used 5' RACE. This sample was sequenced with an Illumina NovaSeq 6000. The public reads were reprocessed in TCRdb via fastp at Q25 and MiXCR, keeping in-frame beta chains. CDR3 protein sequences are deduplicated, and each keeps its most common genes and DNA. The sample profile shows some 410,000 distinct CDR3 sequences; 20% to 30% of them were found once. Approximately 14% of the sample comes from the top ten. The sequencing sample was made of PBMCs or a T cell subset sorted from them (not recorded which). Receptor source: an adult woman who had mild COVID-19 (a few samples of this study predate the infection). The sample titles of this study are shuffled in the database, so cell type and time point are left out; the donor was told from shared clones.

The chain recombines TRBV19 with TRBJ2-1; a weak D match, TRBD1 (6 bases). V was clipped by 5 bases and J by 2 bases, with 13 bases between them. The V gene's germline CDR1 is LNHDA and CDR2 SQIVND (reference sequence). The CDR3 has 15 residues. The DNA for the CDR3 is TGTGCCAGTAGTCTCCCAGGGGCTACCTACAATGAGCAGTTCTTC. It yields the protein CASSLPGATYNEQFF.

The rearrangement uses TRBV6-2 or TRBV6-3 and TRBJ2-7; 9 nucleotides agree with TRBD1. This CDR3 contains 15 residues. Germline CDR1 MNHEY, CDR2 SVGEGT. With V trimmed by 2 bases and J by 0 bases, 2 bases remained unmatched. This chain's CDR3 is CASSYGDRVSYEQYF. In DNA, the CDR3 is TGTGCCAGCAGTTACGGGGACAGGGTCTCCTACGAGCAGTACTTC.

V and J are TRBV20-1 and TRBJ2-7; 11 positions agree with TRBD2. V dropped 4 bases and J dropped 5; count of bases not matched to a gene: 16. This CDR3 has 17 residues. Germline loops: CDR1 DFQATT, CDR2 SNEGSKA (reference sequence). CDR3 DNA: TGCAGTGCTACCCCACATAGCGGGAGGGCCCTTGGGGACGAGCAGTACTTC. Protein sequence: CSATPHSGRALGDEQYF.

In its sample, this clonotype was seen a few times. The rearrangement joins TRBV7-6 to TRBJ2-5, with D possibly TRBD1 on 6 matching bases. Germline lookup yields CDR1 SGHVS and CDR2 FNYEAQ. The germline V and J ends were trimmed by 1 base and 1 base, with 13 bases remaining between them. The CDR3 extends over 16 amino acids. The CDR3 loop is CASSLETGQSQETQYF. The DNA of the CDR3 is TGTGCCAGCAGCTTAGAAACAGGACAGAGCCAAGAGACCCAGTACTTC.

This clonotype was found a few times. The V call is TRBV20-1, the J call TRBJ2-4; D is unresolved. CDR3 size: 13 residues. Trimming left V 3 bases short and J 9 bases short, with 15 bases between. Germline lookup yields CDR1 DFQATT and CDR2 SNEGSKA (reference sequence). The CDR3 spells CSASMSRAIIQYF. For the CDR3, the DNA is TGCAGTGCTAGCATGAGTAGAGCAATCATTCAGTACTTC.

This clonotype turned up a few times. The gene calls are TRBV20-1 and TRBJ1-5, with D perhaps matching TRBD1 (6 bases). This CDR3 spans 12 amino acids. The V end was cut by 5 bases, the J end by 4 bases, with 9 bases between. Germline CDR1 and CDR2: DFQATT and SNEGSKA (reference sequence). CDR3 protein: CSAPQGNQPQHF. CDR3 bases: TGCAGTGCTCCCCAGGGGAATCAGCCCCAGCATTTT.

This clonotype was counted at least ten times. The V and J genes are TRBV4-1 and TRBJ2-7; D unresolved. V shed 5 bases and J shed 2 bases, with 16 bases lying between them. This CDR3 comprises 15 residues. Germline V gives CDR1 MGHRA, CDR2 YSYEKL. CDR3 DNA sequence: TGCGCCAGCAGCTCCGAAATATCCGGCGCCTACGAGCAGTACTTC. Its protein is CASSSEISGAYEQYF.